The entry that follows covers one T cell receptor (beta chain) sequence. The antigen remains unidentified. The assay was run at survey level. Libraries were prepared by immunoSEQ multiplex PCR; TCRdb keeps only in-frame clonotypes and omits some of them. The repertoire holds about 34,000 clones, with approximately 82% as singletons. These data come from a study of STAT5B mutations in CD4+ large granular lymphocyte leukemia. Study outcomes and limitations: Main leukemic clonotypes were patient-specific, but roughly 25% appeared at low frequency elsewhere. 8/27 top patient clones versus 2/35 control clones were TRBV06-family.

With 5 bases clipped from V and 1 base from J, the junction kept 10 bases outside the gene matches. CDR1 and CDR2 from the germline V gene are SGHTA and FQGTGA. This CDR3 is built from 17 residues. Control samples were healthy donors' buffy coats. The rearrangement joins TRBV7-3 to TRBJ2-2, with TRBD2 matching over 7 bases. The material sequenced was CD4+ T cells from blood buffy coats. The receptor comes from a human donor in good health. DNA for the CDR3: TGTGCCAGCAGCGCGCCCACAGGCGGGGGGAACACCGGGGAGCTGTTTTTT. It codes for CASSAPTGGGNTGELFF. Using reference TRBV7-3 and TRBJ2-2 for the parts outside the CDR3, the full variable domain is GAGVSQTPSNKVTEKGKYVELRCDPISGHTALYWYRQSLGQGPEFLIYFQGTGAADDSGLPNDRFFAVRPEGSVSTLKIQRTERGDSAVYLCASSAPTGGGNTGELFFGEGSRLTVL.